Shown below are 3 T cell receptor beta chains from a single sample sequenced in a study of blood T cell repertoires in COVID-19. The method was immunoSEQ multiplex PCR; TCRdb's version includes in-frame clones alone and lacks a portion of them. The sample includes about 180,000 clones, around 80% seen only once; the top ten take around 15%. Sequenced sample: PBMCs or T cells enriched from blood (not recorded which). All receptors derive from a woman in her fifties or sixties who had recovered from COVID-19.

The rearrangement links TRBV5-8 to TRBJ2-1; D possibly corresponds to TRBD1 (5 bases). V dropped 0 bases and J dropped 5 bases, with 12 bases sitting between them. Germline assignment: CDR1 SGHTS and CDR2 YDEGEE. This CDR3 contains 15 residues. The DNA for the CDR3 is TGTGCCAGCAGCTTGGGGCAGGGTTCGGACAATGAGCAGTTCTTC. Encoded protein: CASSLGQGSDNEQFF.

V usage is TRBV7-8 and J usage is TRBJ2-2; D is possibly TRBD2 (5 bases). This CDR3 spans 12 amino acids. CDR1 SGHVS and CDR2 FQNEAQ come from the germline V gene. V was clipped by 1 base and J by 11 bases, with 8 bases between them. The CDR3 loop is CASSLGEGELFF. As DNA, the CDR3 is TGTGCCAGCAGCTTAGGAGAGGGAGAGCTGTTTTTT.

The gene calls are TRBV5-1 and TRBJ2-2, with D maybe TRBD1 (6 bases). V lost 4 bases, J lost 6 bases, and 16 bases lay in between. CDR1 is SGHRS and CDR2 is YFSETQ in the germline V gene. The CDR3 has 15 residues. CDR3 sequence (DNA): TGCGCCAGCAGCGACCGGGACACCCAAGCCGGGGAGCTGTTTTTT. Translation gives CASSDRDTQAGELFF. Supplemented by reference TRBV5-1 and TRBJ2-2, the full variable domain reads KAGVTQTPRYLIKTRGQQVTLSCSPISGHRSVSWYQQTPGQGLQFLFEYFSETQRNKGNFPGRFSGRQFSNSRSEMNVSTLELGDSALYLCASSDRDTQAGELFFGEGSRLTVL.